The 25 T cell receptor beta chains presented below share a single source sample, sequenced in a study of glioma-infiltrating T cells (dated by TCRdb to 2015 to 2016). TCRdb shows the sequencer as Illumina MiSeq. The iRepertoire nested amplicon-rescue multiplex PCR (arm-PCR) platform was used to amplify TCR alpha and beta CDR3 regions from RNA. The raw public data were reprocessed by TCRdb itself: fastp quality trimming at Q25, MiXCR clonotype calling, in-frame beta chains only. Every entry covers one CDR3 protein and lists the most common genes and DNA from its rows. Here the sample has 95,000 to 150,000 distinct CDR3 sequences; roughly 23% occur a single time. The top ten clones comprise over 12% of the sample. The specimen was glioma tissue, nonneoplastic brain tissue, or PBMCs (not recorded which). Source of these receptors: a human donor with low-grade glioma or glioblastoma, undergoing nonglioma brain surgery, or in good health (not recorded which).

As for this clonotype: This may be a read error, as it is one base from a much larger clone. The gene calls are TRBV6-1 and TRBJ1-1; D remains ambiguous. Germline loops: CDR1 MNHNS, CDR2 SASEGT. The CDR3 is 12 residues long. Trimming stripped 10 bases from V and 7 bases from J, with 16 bases between. The CDR3 region is CATPPSIHEAFF. CDR3 coding DNA: TGTGCCACCCCACCCTCGATTCATGAAGCTTTCTTT.

The chain recombines TRBV12-3 or TRBV12-4 with TRBJ1-3; no clear D gene. V was shortened by 1 base and J by 0 bases, with 10 bases between the two germline ends. This CDR3 comprises 16 residues. CDR3 coding DNA: TGTGCCAGCAGTTTAGGTAGGGCTGACTCTGGAAACACCATATATTTT. It translates to CASSLGRADSGNTIYF.

This clonotype was recorded at least ten times. This chain links TRBV20-1 with TRBJ1-3; no clear D gene. The V and J ends lost 3 bases and 2 bases respectively, with 14 bases between them. This CDR3 contains 15 residues. The germline V gene encodes CDR1 DFQATT and CDR2 SNEGSKA (reference sequence). The CDR3: CSASAGVGPGNTIYF. The CDR3 nucleotides are TGCAGTGCTAGTGCGGGAGTCGGCCCTGGAAACACCATATATTTT.

The sample holds many counts of this clonotype. This rearrangement joins TRBV7-9 to TRBJ1-1, with a weak D call TRBD1 (5 bases). Trimming shortened V by 1 base and J by 1 base, and 13 bases separated the two germline ends. The CDR3 contains 16 residues. Per germline, CDR1 SEHNR and CDR2 FQNEAQ (reference sequence). The CDR3 DNA reads as TGTGCCAGCAGCTTAGTACCAGGGCAGGGGAACACTGAAGCTTTCTTT. It is translated as CASSLVPGQGNTEAFF.

This clonotype was detected only once. A much larger clonotype is one base distant, so this may be a read error. This chain uses TRBV4-2 with TRBJ2-5, with D perhaps matching TRBD2 (7 bases). CDR1 is LGHNA, CDR2 YNFKEQ, per germline. V dropped 3 bases and J dropped 4 bases, with 18 bases sitting between them. The CDR3 totals 16 residues. The CDR3 reads CASSQENGGGGETQYF. The CDR3 bases are TGTGCCAGCAGCCAGGAGAATGGGGGCGGGGGAGAGACCCAGTACTTC.

This clonotype was detected ten times or more. This chain links TRBV6-1 with TRBJ2-5; tentative D call: TRBD1 (7 bases). The CDR3 has 16 amino acids. The V gene lost 5 bases and the J gene lost 4 bases, with 20 bases spanning the gap. Germline V gene data show CDR1 as MNHNS and CDR2 as SASEGT. The CDR3 is CASSSPSSGGGETQYF. The CDR3 nucleotides are TGTGCCAGCAGTTCCCCATCTTCAGGGGGAGGAGAGACCCAGTACTTC.

Worth noting for this clonotype: A clone one base away is much larger, so this may be a read error. The chain couples TRBV7-2 to TRBJ1-1, with D possibly TRBD1 on 6 matching bases. The V and J ends lost 5 bases and 6 bases respectively, with 10 bases between them. Per germline, CDR1 SGHTA and CDR2 FQGNSA. This CDR3 is built from 12 residues. The CDR3 here is CASSRGHAEAFF. The CDR3 DNA reads TGTGCCAGCAGCCGGGGACACGCTGAAGCTTTCTTT.

This clonotype was picked up many times. The J gene is TRBJ2-7, the V gene TRBV14; no firm D call. Per germline, CDR1 SGHDN and CDR2 FVKESK. The V gene lost 2 bases and the J gene lost 0 bases, with 8 bases spanning the gap. There are 14 residues in the CDR3. The CDR3 is CASSQLPSSYEQYF. Here the CDR3 DNA reads TGTGCCAGCAGCCAACTACCCTCCTCCTACGAGCAGTACTTC.

The V and J genes are TRBV29-1 and TRBJ2-5, with 7 bases identical to TRBD2. The CDR3 is 15 residues long. After removal of 6 bases from V and 3 bases from J, the junction contained 13 bases not matched to a gene. CDR1 is SQVTM and CDR2 is ANQGSEA in the germline V gene. CDR3 DNA sequence: TGCAGCGTCCGACGGACTAGAGCCGGTGAAGAGACCCAGTACTTC. The encoded protein is CSVRRTRAGEETQYF. The whole variable domain, filled in from reference TRBV29-1 and TRBJ2-5, reads SAVISQKPSRDICQRGTSLTIQCQVDSQVTMMFWYRQQPGQSLTLIATANQGSEATYESGFVIDKFPISRPNLTFSTLTVSNMSPEDSSIYLCSVRRTRAGEETQYFGPGTRLLVL.

The chain combines TRBV29-1 with TRBJ2-7; 12 bases map to TRBD2. V shed 1 base, J shed 5 bases, and the junction held 3 bases outside the gene matches. The germline CDR1 and CDR2 sequences are SQVTM and ANQGSEA. The CDR3 contains 14 residues. The DNA for the CDR3 is TGCAGCGTTGAAGGACTAGCGGGAGCGGACGAGCAGTACTTC. As protein: CSVEGLAGADEQYF.

This clonotype has more than one count but fewer than ten. The V gene is TRBV3-1, the J gene TRBJ1-1; tentative D call: TRBD1 (5 bases). CDR1 is LGHDT, CDR2 YNNKEL, per germline (reference sequence). Trimming shortened V by 0 bases and J by 10 bases, and 12 bases separated the two germline ends. The CDR3 is made up of 13 amino acids. The CDR3 loop is CASSQDMGVRAFF. CDR3 nucleotides: TGTGCCAGCAGCCAAGATATGGGGGTCAGAGCTTTCTTT.

This clonotype was seen many times. The rearrangement links TRBV4-1 to TRBJ2-1, with 8 bases matching TRBD2. Trimming cost V 0 bases and J 7 bases; bases outside gene matches: 2. The germline V gene has CDR1 MGHRA and CDR2 YSYEKL. The CDR3 runs to 14 residues. The CDR3 DNA reads TGCGCCAGCAGCCAAGAAGCGGGAGCGAATGAGCAGTTCTTC. It yields the protein CASSQEAGANEQFF.

For this clonotype: This may arise from a read error, as a much more abundant clone is one base away. The V gene is TRBV7-2, the J gene TRBJ2-4, with D possibly being TRBD1 or TRBD2 (5 bases each). This CDR3 has 16 amino acids. The germline CDR1 and CDR2 sequences are SGHTA and FQGNSA. The CDR3: CAGSRTGGLAKNIQYF. The CDR3 DNA reads as TGTGCCGGCAGTCGTACAGGAGGCCTAGCCAAAAACATTCAGTACTTC.

This clonotype came up many times. A much larger clone is a single base away; this may be a read error. This chain links TRBV20-1 with TRBJ1-2; the match to TRBD1 covers 7 bases. This CDR3 contains 13 residues. Germline CDR1 and CDR2: DFQATT and SNEGSKA (reference sequence). After removal of 6 bases from V and 4 bases from J, the junction contained 8 bases not matched to a gene. The CDR3 protein is CSATTGRGYGYTF. CDR3 coding DNA: TGCAGTGCCACGACAGGGCGGGGCTATGGCTACACCTTC.

This clonotype has a count of ten or more. This rearrangement joins TRBV2 to TRBJ2-3, with D uncertain. Germline V CDR1 and CDR2: SNHLY, FYNNEI. The CDR3 extends over 15 amino acids. Trimming shortened V by 5 bases and J by 5 bases, and 17 bases separated the two germline ends. CDR3 region: CASSRDGPSRDTQYF. The CDR3 DNA is TGTGCCAGCAGTCGAGACGGGCCTTCACGAGATACGCAGTATTTT.

This clonotype was seen many times. This chain connects TRBV4-3 to TRBJ2-5; D call uncertain. CDR1 is LGHNA and CDR2 is YSLEER in the germline V gene. The CDR3 sequence is 13 residues long. The germline V and J ends were trimmed by 0 bases and 5 bases, with 7 bases remaining between them. CDR3 DNA sequence: TGCGCCAGCAGCCAAGATCTACGGGAGACCCAGTACTTC. As protein: CASSQDLRETQYF.

The chain is built from TRBV4-1 and TRBJ2-3; 9 bases match TRBD2. The CDR3 covers 15 residues. Germline CDR1 and CDR2: MGHRA and YSYEKL. Trimming cost V 0 bases and J 4 bases; bases outside gene matches: 2. The CDR3 DNA follows: TGCGCCAGCAGCCAAGATGTAGCGGGAGCAGATACGCAGTATTTT. Translation: CASSQDVAGADTQYF.

There are many counts of this clonotype. The gene calls are TRBV14 and TRBJ2-1; 11 bases agree with TRBD2. V trimming: 0 bases; J trimming: 9 bases; junction bases outside the gene matches: 4. The CDR3 extends over 15 amino acids. Germline CDR1 and CDR2: SGHDN and FVKESK. CDR3 amino acids: CASSQELAGVGEQFF. As DNA, the CDR3 is TGTGCCAGCAGCCAAGAACTAGCGGGAGTGGGTGAGCAGTTCTTC.

This chain joins TRBV12-3 or TRBV12-4 and TRBJ2-7, with 10 bases matching TRBD1. This CDR3 has 14 residues. Trimming cost V 7 bases and J 7 bases; bases outside gene matches: 10. CDR3 residues: CASTSDRGIGEQYF. The CDR3 coding sequence is TGTGCCAGCACCTCGGACAGGGGGATTGGAGAGCAGTACTTC.

This clonotype was counted ten times or more. The chain has TRBV6-2 or TRBV6-3 and TRBJ2-1; TRBD2 aligns across 10 bases. CDR1 is MNHEY, CDR2 SVGEGT, per germline. V lost 2 bases to trimming and J lost 9 bases; unmatched junction nucleotides: 7. This CDR3 has 15 amino acids. CDR3 nucleotide sequence: TGTGCCAGCAGTTACCGGCTAGCGGGAGCGATTGAGCAGTTCTTC. Its protein is CASSYRLAGAIEQFF.

On this clonotype: A single base separates this from a much larger clone, so it may be a read error. The chain carries TRBV20-1 and TRBJ1-3; perhaps TRBD1 as D (5 bases). CDR1 DFQATT and CDR2 SNEGSKA come from the germline V gene (reference sequence). The CDR3 spans 13 residues. CDR3 protein: CSAITGFGDTIYF. The CDR3 nucleotides are TGCAGTGCCATTACAGGCTTTGGAGACACCATATATTTT.

Notes on this clonotype: Given a much more abundant clone one base away, this may be a read error. The V gene is TRBV7-2, the J gene TRBJ2-3; weak D call: TRBD2 (5 bases). This CDR3 has 19 amino acids. Trimming stripped 2 bases from V and 3 bases from J, with 24 bases between. CDR1 and CDR2 (germline): SGHTA, FQGNSA. The CDR3 sequence: CASSLRASRLATRTDTQYF. The CDR3 region has the DNA TGTGCCAGCAGCTTAAGGGCTAGCCGACTTGCCACTAGAACAGATACGCAGTATTTT.

Of note for this clonotype: A much larger clone sits a single nucleotide away, making a read error possible. This chain links TRBV4-1 with TRBJ2-7; the match to TRBD1 covers 7 bases. After removal of 5 bases from V and 4 bases from J, the junction contained 11 bases not matched to a gene. Germline-derived CDR1 and CDR2 are MGHRA and YSYEKL. This CDR3 has 15 residues. The CDR3 nucleotides read TGCGCCAGCAGCACCCGTACCGACAGGGTTTACGAGCAGTACTTC. Translated: CASSTRTDRVYEQYF.

This clonotype occurred many times. The V call is TRBV4-3, the J call TRBJ1-6, with D possibly TRBD1 on 5 matching bases. The CDR3 is 15 amino acids. V was clipped by 0 bases and J by 7 bases, with 10 bases between them. CDR1 is LGHNA, CDR2 YSLEER, per germline. CDR3 nucleotides: TGCGCCAGCAGCCAAGATAGGGGATTGAATTCACCCCTCCACTTT. Translated, it gives CASSQDRGLNSPLHF.

The chain is built from TRBV12-5 and TRBJ2-7; no firm D call. The CDR3 runs to 16 residues. Trimming removed 5 bases at V and 3 bases at J, with 20 bases between. CDR1 LGHNT and CDR2 FRNRAP come from the germline V gene. In DNA form, the CDR3 reads TGTGCTAGTGGTCCTCCCCCGCCGGCAGCGATCTACGAGCAGTACTTC. The encoded protein is CASGPPPPAAIYEQYF.